This section outlines one T cell receptor (beta chain) sequence together with its context. Its cognate antigen is unknown. Sequenced by immunoSEQ multiplex PCR; TCRdb stores in-frame clones only, minus some. The sample yields roughly 51,000 clones, around 84% seen once. This sample was included in a study of a mutant IDH1 vaccine in newly diagnosed glioma. Study overall: Once 4-6 weeks had passed after radiotherapy alone, vaccination started, or it started with temozolomide cycles. Mean patient age was around 40 years; about 62% were male and approximately 38% female. Before enrollment, the patients had been treated with radiotherapy alone, temozolomide alone, or both together. Most of them had received both. The study held visit V12 at week 35 and visit V13 at week 47.

Stated time point: week 47, end of study. One vaccine dose held 300 ug of mutant IDH1 20-mer peptide and came with topical imiquimod. Germline values: CDR1 SGDLS, CDR2 YYNGEE. Trimming shortened V by 4 bases and J by 6 bases, and 4 bases separated the two germline ends. This CDR3 region has 11 residues. The receptor was isolated from a woman in her 30s with glioma. Some clones in this sample may be carry-over from other donors' samples. V and J are TRBV9 and TRBJ2-2; D is uncertain. The sample here was PBMCs, taken from a glioma patient whose treatment included an IDH1 peptide vaccine. CDR3 region: CASSNSGELFF. The CDR3 region has the DNA TGTGCCAGCAGCAATTCCGGGGAGCTGTTTTTT.